This entry concerns a single T cell receptor (beta chain). What it recognizes is unknown. Data came from immunoSEQ multiplex PCR; TCRdb stores just in-frame clones and leaves some out. The sample yields 45,000 to 65,000 clones, about 82% seen once. The data originate from a study of a mutant IDH1 vaccine in newly diagnosed glioma. Study-level background: Before enrollment, the patients had been treated with radiotherapy alone, temozolomide alone, or both together. Most of them had received both.

Time point reported: baseline, week 1 (first vaccination visit). Regarding treatment: pre-vaccination baseline after standard-of-care therapy. The donors' diagnosis was new WHO grade 3 or 4 astrocytoma that was IDH1-mutant and ATRX-lost. Findings and caveats of the study: Any relationship between pseudoprogression and changes in top peripheral T cell clonotypes seemed absent.

V lost 3 bases and J lost 4, with 15 bases in between. The CDR3 spans 15 residues. Germline lookup yields CDR1 LGHNA and CDR2 YSLEER. This material consisted of PBMCs, taken from a glioma patient treated with radiotherapy, temozolomide or both. This rearrangement joins TRBV4-3 to TRBJ1-1, with D uncertain. This TCR came from a man younger than 30 with glioma. This CDR3 reads CASSHETYSGTEAFF. The DNA of the CDR3 is TGCGCCAGCAGCCATGAGACCTACTCGGGCACTGAAGCTTTCTTT.